This TCR beta chain was identified during a study of beta chain features in type 1 diabetes. Regarding the study as a whole: Researchers report that Type 1 diabetes patients had moderately but significantly shorter TCRB CDR3s across all four CD4+ subsets. The naive, central memory and Treg TCRB repertoires of patients appeared to be more similar to one another than those of healthy donors. Sequencing of cDNA might inflate the share of cells that strongly express TCR.

TCRB transcripts that were expressed got sequenced, as all of the isolated RNA had been reverse transcribed. Assay: immunoSEQ multiplex PCR; the TCRdb copy retains only in-frame clones and omits some. The data hold 150,000 to 200,000 clones, with 7.5% to 8.5% observed a single time. Trimming took 6 bases from V and 7 from J, leaving 18 bases between them. The CDR3 runs 14 residues. Germline loops: CDR1 SNHLY, CDR2 FYNNEI. As concerns this clone: The antigen is unknown.

Specimen: central memory CD4+ T cells from blood. The V and J genes are TRBV2 and TRBJ1-2; D gene uncertain. This TCR came from a man between 18 and 29 years old with type 1 diabetes. The CDR3 coding sequence is TGTGCCAGCAGGGACTGGGCAAAAGCTGCTGGCTACACCTTC. As protein: CASRDWAKAAGYTF.